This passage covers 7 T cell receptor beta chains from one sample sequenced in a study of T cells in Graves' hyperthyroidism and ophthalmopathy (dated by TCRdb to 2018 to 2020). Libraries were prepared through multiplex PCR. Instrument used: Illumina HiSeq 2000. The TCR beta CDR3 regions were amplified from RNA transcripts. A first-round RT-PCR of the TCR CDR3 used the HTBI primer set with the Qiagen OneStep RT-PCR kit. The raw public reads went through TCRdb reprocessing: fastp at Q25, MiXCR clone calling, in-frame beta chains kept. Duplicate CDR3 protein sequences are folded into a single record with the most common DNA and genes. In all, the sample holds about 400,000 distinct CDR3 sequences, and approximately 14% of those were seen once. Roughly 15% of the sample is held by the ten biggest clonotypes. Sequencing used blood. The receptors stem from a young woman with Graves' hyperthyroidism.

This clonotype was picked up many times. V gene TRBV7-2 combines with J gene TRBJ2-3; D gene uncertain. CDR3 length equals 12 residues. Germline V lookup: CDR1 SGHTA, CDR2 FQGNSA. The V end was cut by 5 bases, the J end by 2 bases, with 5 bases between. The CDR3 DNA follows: TGTGCCAGCAGCACAAACACAGATACGCAGTATTTT. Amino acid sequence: CASSTNTDTQYF.

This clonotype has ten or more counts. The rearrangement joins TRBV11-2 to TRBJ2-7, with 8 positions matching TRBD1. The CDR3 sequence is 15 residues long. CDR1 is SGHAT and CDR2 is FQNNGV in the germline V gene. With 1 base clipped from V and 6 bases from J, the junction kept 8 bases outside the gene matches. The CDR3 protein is CASSLVMAGTGEQYF. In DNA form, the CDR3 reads TGTGCCAGCAGCTTAGTCATGGCGGGGACAGGCGAGCAGTACTTC.

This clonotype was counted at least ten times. The CDR3 sequence is CASSLRQQMNTEAFF. CDR3 in DNA: TGCGCCAGCAGCTTGAGGCAGCAAATGAACACTGAAGCTTTCTTT. The chain joins TRBV5-1 to TRBJ1-1; D is ambiguous. The ends were cut back, 1 base at V and 0 bases at J, with 10 bases in the middle. Germline loops: CDR1 SGHRS, CDR2 YFSETQ. There are 15 residues in the CDR3. Based on the CDR3 plus reference TRBV5-1 and TRBJ1-1, the full variable domain is KAGVTQTPRYLIKTRGQQVTLSCSPISGHRSVSWYQQTPGQGLQFLFEYFSETQRNKGNFPGRFSGRQFSNSRSEMNVSTLELGDSALYLCASSLRQQMNTEAFFGQGTRLTVV.

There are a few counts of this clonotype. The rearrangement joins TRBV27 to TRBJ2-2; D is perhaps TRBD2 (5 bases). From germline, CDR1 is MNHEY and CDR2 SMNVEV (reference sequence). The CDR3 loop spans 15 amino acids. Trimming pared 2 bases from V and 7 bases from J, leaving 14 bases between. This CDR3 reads CASSLNGLPRGELFF. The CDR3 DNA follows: TGTGCCAGCAGTTTAAACGGACTCCCTCGCGGGGAGCTGTTTTTT.

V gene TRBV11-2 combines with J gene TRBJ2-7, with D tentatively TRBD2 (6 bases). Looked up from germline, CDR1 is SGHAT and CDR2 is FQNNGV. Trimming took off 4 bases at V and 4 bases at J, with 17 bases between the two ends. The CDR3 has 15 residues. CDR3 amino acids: CASSSGTQRGYEQYF. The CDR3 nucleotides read TGTGCCAGCAGCTCCGGGACTCAACGGGGTTACGAGCAGTACTTC.

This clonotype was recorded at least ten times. The CDR3 sequence is CASTMGSYTF. The CDR3 DNA reads as TGTGCCAGCACGATGGGGAGCTACACCTTC. V gene TRBV2 combines with J gene TRBJ1-2; D unclear. With 7 bases removed from V and 9 bases from J, the gap between germline ends came to 9 bases. The CDR3 runs 10 residues. The germline CDR1 and CDR2 sequences are SNHLY and FYNNEI. Using reference TRBV2 and TRBJ1-2 for the parts outside the CDR3, the full variable domain is EPEVTQTPSHQVTQMGQEVILRCVPISNHLYFYWYRQILGQKVEFLVSFYNNEISEKSEIFDDQFSVERPDGSNFTLKIRSTKLEDSAMYFCASTMGSYTFGSGTRLTVV.

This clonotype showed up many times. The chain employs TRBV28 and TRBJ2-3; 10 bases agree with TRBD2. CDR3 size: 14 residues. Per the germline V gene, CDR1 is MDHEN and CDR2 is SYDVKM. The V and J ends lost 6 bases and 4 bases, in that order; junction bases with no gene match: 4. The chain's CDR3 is CASRERGGPDTQYF. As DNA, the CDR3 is TGTGCCAGCAGGGAGCGGGGGGGCCCAGATACGCAGTATTTT.